Sequencing of this T cell receptor (beta chain) was carried out in a study of T cell changes during pregnancy in multiple sclerosis. CDR3 size: 15 residues. CDR1 and CDR2 from the germline V gene are LGHNA and YSLEER. The protocol was immunoSEQ multiplex PCR, while the TCRdb copy is restricted to in-frame clones and leaves out a portion. The sample consists of about 30,000 clones, around nine tenths of them appearing once. The specimen comprised CD8+ T cells from peripheral blood mononuclear cells, sampled before pregnancy. The clonotype originates from a female donor with multiple sclerosis, enrolled in a pregnancy study. This chain uses TRBV4-3 with TRBJ2-5, with 8 bases matching TRBD2. The DNA end is a closer match to TRBJ2-7, so the J assignment may be wrong. DNA for the CDR3: TGCGCCAGCAGCCAAGTGAGCGGGAGTGGCTACGAGCAGTACTTC. It translates to CASSQVSGSGYEQYF.